This T cell receptor beta chain came from a study of cytotoxic CD8 clonotypes in ibrutinib-treated CLL (dated by TCRdb to the early 2020s). A note on the overall study: The cohort included around 16 treatment-naive and about a dozen relapsed/refractory patients; approximately 17 were IGHV unmutated. Partial responses were observed in about 25 patients and complete responses in 2; after a median follow-up of about 69 months, remission was maintained in 14 patients and progression was observed in roughly 12. Response samples were taken after a median of roughly 12 months on treatment, ranging from about 6 to 40 months. An average of approximately 260,000 productive templates and approximately 90,000 productive rearrangements was obtained per sample. Longitudinal samples were obtainable from about 30% of the roughly 90 participants in the trial. Cryopreserved peripheral blood mononuclear cells were collected before treatment, at response, and at either disease progression or sustained remission. All remission and progressive disease samples were collected while patients were still receiving ibrutinib.

The time point label of this sample denotes: 12 to 13 months on ibrutinib. Approximately 2 micrograms of genomic DNA were extracted from cryopreserved PBMCs for TCR beta library preparation. Longitudinal blood samples from CLL patients receiving ibrutinib monotherapy were subjected to high-throughput TCR beta sequencing. The patients took part in an open-label, single-center phase 2 trial of ibrutinib monotherapy. Including the terminal cysteine and phenylalanine, the CDR3 comprises 14 residues. CDR3 DNA is the only sequence kept; it has 42 bases, read in frame from the first base. V trim: 6 bases; J trim: 2 bases; unmatched bases: 5. In the germline V gene, CDR1 corresponds to SGDLS and CDR2 to YYNGEE. The paper's findings and limits, for the study overall: Sampling times were not matched between patients in sustained remission and patients whose disease was progressing, and lymph node repertoires were not examined. Public clonotypes were rare and either shrank or stayed stable during treatment, and the rise in clonality at ibrutinib response reflected expansion of private clonotypes. Baseline clonality exceeded that of age-matched healthy donors and correlated strongly with circulating CD8+ T-cell counts. At ibrutinib response clonality went up, during sustained remission it held steady, and at progression it dropped back toward baseline.

Concerning this clone: Its antigen is currently not known. The sample holds no much larger clone one base away, and base qualities are not on file.

The goal of deep resolution MiSeq sequencing was a depth between 1 in 1 million and 1 in 200,000 T cells, and coverage averaged 10x per clonotype. The immunoSEQ hsTCRB Kit was used to generate the TCR beta libraries. Per the source publication's procedure: Data were analyzed with ImmunoSEQ Data Assistant and ImmunoSEQ Analyzer, with V, D and J genes assigned per IMGT definitions. Clonality, which ranges from 0 to 1, was calculated as one minus the normalized Shannon entropy of productive rearrangement frequencies. Only overrepresented clonotypes making up at least 0.05% of the repertoire of each patient were included in the public clonotype analysis. Approximately 12 age-matched healthy donor repertoires from immuneACCESS were used as controls for clonality. Entries here come from immuneACCESS through TCRdb and include only in-frame sequences with V and J called. Some clones fail to appear in such tables; in the studies checked, an unresolved V gene covers under half of the shortfall, and the cause of the remainder is unknown. V, J and clone size derive from that table, while D and trimming were established from the DNA sequence. The sample table records about 160,000 clones; 81% of these occur just once. In total, the top ten clones hold roughly 2% of the sample.

The sequencing used PBMCs, collected after 12 months of ibrutinib treatment. This sequence originates from a human donor with chronic lymphocytic leukemia. The V and J segments used are TRBV9 and TRBJ1-3, with 7 bases in between that match TRBD1. This receptor has the CDR3 CASTDRAAGNTIYF. The bases are TGTGCCAGCACAGACAGGGCGGCTGGAAACACCATATATTTT.